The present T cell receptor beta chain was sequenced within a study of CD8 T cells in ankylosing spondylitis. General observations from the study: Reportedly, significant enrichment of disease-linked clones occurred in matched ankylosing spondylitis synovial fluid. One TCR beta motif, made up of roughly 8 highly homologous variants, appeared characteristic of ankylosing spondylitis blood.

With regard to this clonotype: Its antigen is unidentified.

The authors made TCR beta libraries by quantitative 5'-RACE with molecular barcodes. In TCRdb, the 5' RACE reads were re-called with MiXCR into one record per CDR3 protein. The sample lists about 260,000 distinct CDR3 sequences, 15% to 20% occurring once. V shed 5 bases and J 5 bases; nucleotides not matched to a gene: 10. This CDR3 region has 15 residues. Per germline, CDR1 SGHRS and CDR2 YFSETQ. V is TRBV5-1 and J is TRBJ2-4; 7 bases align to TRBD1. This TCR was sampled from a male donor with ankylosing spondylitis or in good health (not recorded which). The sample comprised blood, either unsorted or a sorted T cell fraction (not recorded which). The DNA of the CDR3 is TGCGCCAGCAGAGAGACAGGGTCGAAGGAAAACATTCAGTACTTC. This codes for CASRETGSKENIQYF. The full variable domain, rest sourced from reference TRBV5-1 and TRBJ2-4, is KAGVTQTPRYLIKTRGQQVTLSCSPISGHRSVSWYQQTPGQGLQFLFEYFSETQRNKGNFPGRFSGRQFSNSRSEMNVSTLELGDSALYLCASRETGSKENIQYFGAGTRLSVL.